A selection of T cell receptor beta chains follows, all from one sample in a study of blood T cell repertoires in COVID-19. TCRdb's table, derived via immunoSEQ multiplex PCR, lists solely in-frame clones and lacks some. Of roughly 77,000 clones in the sample, 80% were seen once. The sample taken for sequencing was peripheral blood. Every receptor here comes from a woman in her 70s with acute or convalescent COVID-19. The CDR3 runs from the conserved cysteine through the conserved F or W. The D gene is left open where the match is weak. Size tells how often a clone was seen (once, few, many) or the class of an expanded clone, and some rows leave it out.

v_gene,j_gene,abundance,d_gene,CDR3aa,CDR3nt
TRBV9,TRBJ1-1,.,.,CASSVRPTFTEAFF,TGTGCCAGCAGCGTCCGGCCGACATTTACTGAAGCTTTCTTT
TRBV5-1,TRBJ2-3,.,TRBD1,CASSLGTQGARSTDTQYF,TGCGCCAGCAGCTTGGGGACGCAGGGGGCGAGGAGTACAGATACGCAGTATTTT
TRBV2,TRBJ1-1,.,.,CASSGENNMNTEAFF,TGTGCCAGCTCCGGGGAAAATAACATGAACACTGAAGCTTTCTTT
TRBV6-2/TRBV6-3,TRBJ1-4,once,TRBD1,CASSAYATGQGGEKLFF,TGTGCCAGCAGTGCCTACGCAACGGGACAGGGAGGAGAAAAACTGTTTTTT
TRBV5-4,TRBJ2-1,.,TRBD2,CASSPGLAGGNEQFF,TGTGCCAGCAGCCCCGGACTAGCGGGGGGCAATGAGCAGTTCTTC
TRBV10-3,TRBJ2-1,.,TRBD2,CAISERSGGDNEQFF,TGTGCCATCAGTGAACGTAGCGGGGGGGACAATGAGCAGTTCTTC
TRBV24-1,TRBJ1-6,.,.,CATSAIDDGSGNSPLHF,TGTGCCACCAGCGCCATTGATGACGGGTCCGGTAATTCACCCCTCCACTTT
TRBV18,TRBJ1-2,once,TRBD1,CASSSQDRGGYTF,TGTGCCAGCTCATCGCAGGACAGGGGCGGCTACACCTTC
TRBV5-5,TRBJ2-7,.,.,CASRQVPGEQYF,TGTGCCAGCAGACAGGTTCCTGGTGAGCAGTACTTC
TRBV18,TRBJ2-1,.,.,CASSPGRHEQFF,TGTGCCAGCTCACCTGGGAGACATGAGCAGTTCTTC
TRBV3-1/TRBV3-2,TRBJ2-3,once,.,CASSGGDTQYF,TGTGCCAGCAGCGGAGGAGATACGCAGTATTTT
TRBV5-4,TRBJ2-2,.,.,CASRLDSGELFF,TGTGCCAGCAGACTGGACTCCGGGGAGCTGTTTTTT
TRBV19,TRBJ1-2,.,.,CASSIARGFDYGYTF,TGTGCCAGTAGTATAGCCAGGGGATTCGACTATGGCTACACCTTC
TRBV5-1,TRBJ1-5,.,TRBD1,CASSYTGGDQPQHF,TGCGCCAGCAGTTATACAGGGGGCGATCAGCCCCAGCATTTT
TRBV6-2/TRBV6-3,TRBJ1-1,.,.,CASSPDGGPGTEAFF,TGTGCCAGCAGTCCAGACGGGGGGCCGGGCACTGAAGCTTTCTTT
TRBV12-3/TRBV12-4,TRBJ1-1,few,TRBD1,CASSQGGTEAFF,TGTGCCAGCAGTCAGGGGGGAACTGAAGCTTTCTTT
TRBV14,TRBJ1-5,few,TRBD1,CASSQYGTGNQPQHF,TGTGCCAGCAGCCAATATGGGACAGGCAATCAGCCCCAGCATTTT
TRBV10-3,TRBJ1-4,.,.,CAISGTANEKLFF,TGTGCCATCAGTGGGACAGCTAATGAAAAACTGTTTTTT
TRBV27,TRBJ1-4,.,.,CASSRTRQLATNEKLFF,TGTGCCAGCAGTCGGACAAGGCAACTTGCAACTAATGAAAAACTGTTTTTT
TRBV9,TRBJ2-3,.,.,CASSVNGQLDTQYF,TGTGCCAGCAGCGTAAATGGCCAGTTGGATACGCAGTATTTT
TRBV19,TRBJ1-5,once,.,CGTRGGDQPQHF,TGTGGCACAAGGGGTGGAGATCAGCCCCAGCATTTT
TRBV5-5,TRBJ1-2,.,.,CASSFQGDYGYTF,TGTGCCAGCAGCTTTCAGGGTGACTATGGCTACACCTTC
TRBV12-5,TRBJ2-1,.,.,CASGLNLTPTPYNEQFF,TGTGCTAGTGGTCTCAACCTGACTCCAACCCCTTACAATGAGCAGTTCTTC
TRBV5-1,TRBJ1-5,.,TRBD1,CASSLGTGNLNQPQHF,TGCGCCAGCAGCTTGGGGACAGGGAACCTCAATCAGCCCCAGCATTTT
TRBV6-5,TRBJ2-1,.,TRBD1,CASTGRGGVRNEQFF,TGTGCCAGCACAGGACGAGGGGGCGTTCGCAATGAGCAGTTCTTC
TRBV6-5,TRBJ1-5,few,.,CASSYRGLGQPQHF,TGTGCCAGCAGTTACAGGGGCCTAGGACAGCCCCAGCATTTT
TRBV2,TRBJ1-4,.,.,CASSDGYATNEKLFF,TGTGCCAGCAGTGACGGGTATGCAACTAATGAAAAACTGTTTTTT
TRBV11-2,TRBJ1-2,.,.,CASSNAAGSYGYTF,TGTGCCAGCAGCAACGCCGCAGGATCCTATGGCTACACCTTC
TRBV9,TRBJ1-5,once,TRBD1,CASSVWDRANQPQHF,TGTGCCAGCAGCGTATGGGACAGAGCTAATCAGCCCCAGCATTTT
TRBV6-2/TRBV6-3,TRBJ1-2,.,TRBD1,CASSSGPGRTGPLSGYTF,TGTGCCAGCAGTAGCGGCCCAGGCAGGACAGGACCCCTATCCGGCTACACCTTC
TRBV7-9,TRBJ1-1,.,.,CASRVGRTENTEAFF,TGTGCCAGCAGAGTTGGAAGGACAGAGAACACTGAAGCTTTCTTT
TRBV2,TRBJ1-6,.,TRBD1,CASSEATGMWNSPLHF,TGTGCCAGCAGTGAAGCGACAGGGATGTGGAATTCACCCCTCCACTTT
TRBV7-3,TRBJ2-2,few,.,CASSLRGSGNTGELFF,TGTGCCAGCAGCTTACGCGGGTCCGGGAACACCGGGGAGCTGTTTTTT
TRBV6-5,TRBJ2-2,.,.,CASSLQGPNTGELFF,TGTGCCAGCAGTCTACAGGGACCGAACACCGGGGAGCTGTTTTTT
TRBV5-4,TRBJ2-7,.,TRBD1,CASSLGGQGPYEQYF,TGTGCCAGCAGCTTGGGGGGACAGGGCCCCTACGAGCAGTACTTC
TRBV11-2,TRBJ1-2,once,TRBD1,CASSPALQGAEGYTF,TGTGCCAGCAGCCCAGCGCTACAGGGGGCGGAAGGCTACACCTTC
TRBV2,TRBJ2-7,.,TRBD2,CASSGTSGGSSSYEQYF,TGTGCCAGCAGTGGGACTAGCGGGGGGTCGAGCTCCTACGAGCAGTACTTC
TRBV10-2,TRBJ1-2,.,.,CATSNSRGYTF,TGCGCCACCTCTAATTCGCGTGGCTACACCTTC
TRBV7-9,TRBJ1-2,.,.,CASSLDGNANYGYTF,TGTGCCAGCAGCTTAGATGGCAACGCTAACTATGGCTACACCTTC
TRBV6-5,TRBJ2-3,once,.,CASSYSGGAGTDTQYF,TGTGCCAGCAGTTACTCTGGCGGGGCTGGCACAGATACGCAGTATTTT
TRBV7-3,TRBJ1-1,.,.,CASSLSGDNEAFF,TGTGCCAGCAGCTTATCGGGGGATAATGAAGCTTTCTTT
TRBV11-3,TRBJ1-6,.,.,CASSLEALAHHLHF,TGTGCCAGCAGCTTAGAGGCCCTGGCTCACCACCTCCACTTT
TRBV18,TRBJ2-7,once,.,CASSARVGDGYEQYF,TGTGCCAGCTCAGCCAGGGTTGGGGATGGCTACGAGCAGTACTTC
TRBV10-3,TRBJ1-1,.,.,CAISQQNTEAFF,TGTGCCATCAGTCAACAGAACACTGAAGCTTTCTTT
TRBV7-3,TRBJ1-1,.,.,CASSLTPTEMNTEAFF,TGTGCCAGCAGCTTAACTCCAACTGAGATGAACACTGAAGCTTTCTTT
TRBV25-1,TRBJ2-2,.,.,CASSVTTGELFF,TGTGCCAGCAGCGTCACTACCGGGGAGCTGTTTTTT
TRBV3-1/TRBV3-2,TRBJ1-2,.,TRBD1,CASSRSTGGGYTF,TGTGCCAGCAGCCGTTCTACAGGGGGAGGCTACACCTTC
TRBV19,TRBJ1-5,.,.,CASSIGSPGSNQPQHF,TGTGCCAGTAGTATAGGGTCCCCTGGCAGCAATCAGCCCCAGCATTTT
TRBV5-4,TRBJ2-7,.,TRBD2,CASSPGTSGQYEQYF,TGTGCCAGCAGCCCCGGGACTAGCGGACAATACGAGCAGTACTTC
TRBV9,TRBJ2-7,once,.,CASSPGQSSYEQYF,TGTGCCAGCAGCCCCGGACAGAGCTCCTACGAGCAGTACTTC
TRBV12-3/TRBV12-4,TRBJ1-2,few,.,CASTDSALGYTF,TGTGCCAGCACTGACAGTGCACTTGGCTACACCTTC